This entry lists 20 T cell receptor beta chains sequenced from one sample in a study of follicular helper T cells after annual influenza vaccination. Data came from immunoSEQ multiplex PCR; TCRdb stores just in-frame clones and leaves some out. The table shows around 7,100 clones, with approximately 90% occurring only once. The time point: 2015-2016 season, 7 days after influenza vaccination. Here the sequenced sample was CXCR5+ CD38- circulating T follicular helper cells from blood, taken 7 days after influenza vaccination. Subset denoted: circulating Tfh, non-naive CD4+CXCR5+PD-1+ (ICOS+CD38+ or ICOS-CD38-). The receptors shown here come from an adult who received the influenza vaccine.

V and J are TRBV29-1 and TRBJ2-5, with D perhaps TRBD2 (5 bases). The CDR3 is 11 amino acids. The germline gives CDR1 SQVTM, CDR2 ANQGSEA. Trimming shortened V by 7 bases and J by 2 bases, and 8 bases separated the two germline ends. CDR3 in amino acids: CSASPQETQYF. As DNA, the CDR3 is TGCAGCGCTAGCCCACAAGAGACCCAGTACTTC. Supplemented by reference TRBV29-1 and TRBJ2-5, the full variable domain reads SAVISQKPSRDICQRGTSLTIQCQVDSQVTMMFWYRQQPGQSLTLIATANQGSEATYESGFVIDKFPISRPNLTFSTLTVSNMSPEDSSIYLCSASPQETQYFGPGTRLLVL.

The table lists this clone with a count of one. The CDR3 here is CASSFQGQGYTGELFF. The CDR3, as DNA: TGTGCCAGCAGTTTCCAAGGACAGGGATACACCGGGGAGCTGTTTTTT. The chain has TRBV27 and TRBJ2-2, with 8 nucleotides matching TRBD1. The ends lost 3 bases at V and 3 bases at J; junction bases unmatched: 6. The CDR3 length is 16 residues. CDR1 is MNHEY, CDR2 SMNVEV, per germline (reference sequence).

This chain joins TRBV4-3 and TRBJ2-3; possible D gene TRBD2, 5 bases. Trimming took 3 bases from V and 7 from J, leaving 14 bases between them. Germline assignment: CDR1 LGHNA and CDR2 YSLEER. CDR3 length: 14 residues. CDR3 region: CASSHDLALNTQYF. DNA for the CDR3: TGCGCCAGCAGCCATGACCTAGCCTTGAATACGCAGTATTTT.

The chain is built from TRBV7-2 and TRBJ2-7, with TRBD2 matching over 11 bases. Trimming cost V 4 bases and J 6 bases; bases outside gene matches: 14. This CDR3 comprises 17 residues. Per the germline V gene, CDR1 is SGHTA and CDR2 is FQGNSA. The CDR3 loop reads CASSSGTSGRLSSEQYF. The CDR3 nucleotides read TGTGCCAGCAGCTCTGGGACTAGCGGAAGATTATCCAGCGAGCAGTACTTC.

This sequence joins TRBV28 and TRBJ1-2; D unresolved. V lost 3 bases, J lost 0 bases, and 14 bases lay in between. The CDR3 runs to 16 residues. The V gene's germline CDR1 is MDHEN and CDR2 SYDVKM. As DNA, the CDR3 is TGTGCCAGCAGTTTTTCAGGCTCGGTTTCTAACTATGGCTACACCTTC. It translates to CASSFSGSVSNYGYTF.

The chain recombines TRBV6-5 with TRBJ2-5; D is unresolved. CDR3 length: 14 residues. Per germline, CDR1 MNHEY and CDR2 SVGAGI. V gave up 5 bases and J gave up 1 base, with 11 bases separating them. In DNA form, the CDR3 reads TGTGCCAGCAGTGGCTGGGCTACCCAAGAGACCCAGTACTTC. This sequence encodes CASSGWATQETQYF.

The chain combines TRBV30 with TRBJ2-7; D might be TRBD1 (5 bases). Germline V gene lookup returns CDR1 GTSNPN and CDR2 SVGIG (reference sequence). The V gene lost 0 bases and the J gene lost 0 bases, with 12 bases spanning the gap. The CDR3 length is 15 residues. The CDR3 spells CAWSVGGASSYEQYV. The CDR3 nucleotides are TGTGCCTGGAGTGTAGGTGGGGCGAGCTCCTACGAGCAGTACGTC.

The gene calls are TRBV4-1 and TRBJ2-1; 8 positions agree with TRBD1. Germline V gene data show CDR1 as MGHRA and CDR2 as YSYEKL. This CDR3 spans 18 amino acids. V was pared by 0 bases and J by 3 bases, with 10 bases of the junction left unmatched. The CDR3, as DNA: TGCGCCAGCAGCCAAGATCGCATCGGGACAGGCGACTACAATGAGCAGTTCTTC. As protein: CASSQDRIGTGDYNEQFF.

In this sample, this clone turned up once. The J gene is TRBJ2-7, the V gene TRBV7-6; TRBD2 agrees at 9 bases. Germline loops: CDR1 SGHVS, CDR2 FNYEAQ. After removal of 3 bases from V and 0 bases from J, the junction contained 3 bases not matched to a gene. This CDR3 spans 15 amino acids. The CDR3 loop is CASSFSSGASYEQYF. The DNA for the CDR3 is TGTGCCAGCAGCTTTTCTAGCGGGGCCTCCTACGAGCAGTACTTC.

V is TRBV15 and J is TRBJ1-3; possible D gene TRBD1, 5 bases. Germline lookup yields CDR1 LNHNV and CDR2 YYDKDF (reference sequence). V was clipped by 3 bases and J by 0 bases, with 12 bases between them. This CDR3 has 16 amino acids. The CDR3 sequence is CATSRGGLSSGNTIYF. CDR3 bases: TGTGCCACCAGCAGGGGGGGTTTAAGCTCTGGAAACACCATATATTTT.

The rearrangement links TRBV19 to TRBJ2-1; no definite D call. Trimming left V 7 bases short and J 0 bases short, with 13 bases between. Germline CDR1 LNHDA, CDR2 SQIVND (reference sequence). The length of the CDR3 is 15 residues. CDR3 protein: CASNIPTSSYNEQFF. CDR3 DNA: TGTGCCAGTAACATCCCTACTTCCTCCTACAATGAGCAGTTCTTC.

The rearrangement links TRBV2 to TRBJ2-1; 7 bases match TRBD2. With 5 bases clipped from V and 7 bases from J, the junction kept 8 bases outside the gene matches. This CDR3 spans 14 amino acids. The V gene's germline CDR1 is SNHLY and CDR2 FYNNEI. CDR3 in amino acids: CASSRKRDQNEQFF. CDR3 DNA: TGTGCCAGCAGTCGGAAGCGGGATCAGAATGAGCAGTTCTTC.

CDR3 amino acids: CASSLGSGGSSYNEQFF. CDR3 coding DNA: TGTGCCAGCAGCTTAGGGTCTGGGGGGAGTTCCTACAATGAGCAGTTCTTC. The chain recombines TRBV7-9 with TRBJ2-1, with TRBD2 as a possible D gene (6 bases). The CDR3 covers 17 residues. Germline CDR1 SEHNR, CDR2 FQNEAQ (reference sequence). V lost 1 base to trimming and J lost 1 base, with 14 bases between them.

This clone was detected only once. The chain uses TRBV6-1 and TRBJ2-2; D is uncertain. The CDR3 has 12 residues. V shed 7 bases and J shed 9 bases, with 12 bases lying between them. Germline CDR1 is MNHNS and CDR2 is SASEGT. The CDR3 is CASTPDWRELFF. As DNA, the CDR3 is TGTGCCAGCACCCCGGATTGGAGGGAGCTGTTTTTT.

The J gene is TRBJ2-1, the V gene TRBV25-1; TRBD2 aligns across 7 bases. Losses at the gene ends were 1 base for V and 3 bases for J; bases not matched to a gene: 6. CDR3 length: 16 residues. Germline V gives CDR1 MGHDK, CDR2 SYGVNS. DNA of the CDR3: TGTGCCAGCAGTGAATGGGAGGGCCGAGTCTACAATGAGCAGTTCTTC. As protein: CASSEWEGRVYNEQFF.

This clone showed up just once. The chain joins TRBV5-8 to TRBJ2-1; D not certain. Germline-derived CDR1 and CDR2 are SGHTS and YDEGEE. The CDR3 is made up of 13 amino acids. V lost 6 bases to trimming and J lost 3 bases, with 10 bases between them. The CDR3 DNA is TGTGCCAGCAAGTGGAGTAACTACAATGAGCAGTTCTTC. It encodes CASKWSNYNEQFF.

The J gene is TRBJ1-1, the V gene TRBV7-9, with D maybe TRBD1 (6 bases). Trimming cost V 5 bases and J 2 bases, with 15 bases left between them. The germline gives CDR1 SEHNR, CDR2 FQNEAQ (reference sequence). The length of the CDR3 is 15 residues. CDR3 in DNA: TGTGCCAGCAGCCTTTCTCAGGGGCCTAACACTGAAGCTTTCTTT. Amino acid sequence: CASSLSQGPNTEAFF.

The chain combines TRBV5-5 with TRBJ1-4; D unclear. Germline V gene data show CDR1 as SGHKS and CDR2 as YYEKEE (reference sequence). CDR3 length equals 12 residues. Trimming removed 3 bases at V and 8 bases at J, with 8 bases between. For the CDR3, the DNA is TGTGCCAGCAGCTCTATAGGGGAAAAACTGTTTTTT. It yields the protein CASSSIGEKLFF.

The chain is built from TRBV6-5 and TRBJ2-1; D tentatively fits TRBD1 or TRBD2 (5 bases each). CDR1 MNHEY and CDR2 SVGAGI come from the germline V gene. Trimming stripped 6 bases from V and 3 bases from J, with 6 bases between. The CDR3 covers 12 residues. The CDR3 here is CASRGVYNEQFF. As DNA, the CDR3 is TGTGCCAGCAGGGGGGTCTACAATGAGCAGTTCTTC.

The chain's CDR3 is CATKDSTNTEAFF. The DNA for the CDR3 is TGCGCCACTAAGGACAGTACTAACACTGAAGCTTTCTTT. This rearrangement joins TRBV5-1 to TRBJ1-1, with D possibly matching TRBD1 (6 bases). Germline-derived CDR1 and CDR2 are SGHRS and YFSETQ. The CDR3 loop spans 13 amino acids. V gave up 9 bases and J gave up 2 bases, with 14 bases separating them.